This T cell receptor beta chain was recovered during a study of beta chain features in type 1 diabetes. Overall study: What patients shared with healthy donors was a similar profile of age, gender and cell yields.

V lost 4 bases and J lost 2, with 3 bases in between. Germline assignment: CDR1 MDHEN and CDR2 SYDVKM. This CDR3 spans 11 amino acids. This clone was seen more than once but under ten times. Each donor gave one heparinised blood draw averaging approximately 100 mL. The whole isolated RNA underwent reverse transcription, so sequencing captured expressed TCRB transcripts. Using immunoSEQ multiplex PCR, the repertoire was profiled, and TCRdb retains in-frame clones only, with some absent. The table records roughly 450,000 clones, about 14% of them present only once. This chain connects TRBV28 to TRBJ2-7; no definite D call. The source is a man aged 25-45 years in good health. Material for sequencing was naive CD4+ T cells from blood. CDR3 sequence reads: CASSWTYEQYF. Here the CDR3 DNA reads TGTGCCAGCAGTTGGACCTACGAGCAGTACTTC. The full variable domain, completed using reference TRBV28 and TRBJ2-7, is DVKVTQSSRYLVKRTGEKVFLECVQDMDHENMFWYRQDPGLGLRLIYFSYDVKMKEKGDIPEGYSVSREKKERFSLILESASTNQTSMYLCASSWTYEQYFGPGTRLTVT.